This TCR beta chain was profiled in a study of T cells in Graves' hyperthyroidism and ophthalmopathy. Across the study: Any treatment followed the collection of peripheral blood at initial diagnosis.

Study outcomes and limitations: Using 13 V-J features, a model discriminated ophthalmopathy from stable hyperthyroidism.

As concerns this clonotype: The antigen remains undetermined. With a much larger clone just one base away, this may be a read error.

The trim removed 5 bases at V and 11 bases at J, leaving 14 bases unmatched. In germline, CDR1 is MNHEY, CDR2 SVGEGT. The CDR3 spans 15 residues. TCR beta CDR3 region amplification was performed from RNA transcripts. First-round RT-PCR with HTBI primers amplified the TCR CDR3 region. TCRdb fed the multiplex PCR reads into MiXCR, producing one record per CDR3 protein. The sample contains 300,000 to 400,000 distinct CDR3 sequences, about 20% of which appear only once. This clonotype originated in a woman aged 45-65 years with Graves' hyperthyroidism. Sample: blood. The gene calls are TRBV6-2 or TRBV6-3 and TRBJ2-1, with 8 bases matching TRBD2. The chain's CDR3 is CASSDRLARGNKQFF. CDR3 sequence (DNA): TGTGCCAGCAGTGACAGACTAGCGCGGGGAAATAAGCAGTTCTTC.